This T cell receptor beta chain was identified in a study of Ad26.COV2.S vaccination and SARS-CoV-2 variants. Germline assignment: CDR1 MNHEY and CDR2 SVGAGI. The CDR3 consists of 13 residues. V dropped 7 bases and J dropped 3 bases, with 13 bases sitting between them. Sequencing was performed with immunoSEQ multiplex PCR; in TCRdb, only in-frame clones are kept and a portion is missing. The sample lists hundreds of thousands of clones, 80% to 95% seen once, with 9% to 15% in the top ten. Noted treatment: about 20 received Ad26.COV2.S at low or high dose, single or two shots; about five received placebo; per-sample allocation not given. On day 63 after the first injection, vaccine and placebo recipients gave samples. This clone was found once.

The chain employs TRBV6-5 and TRBJ2-7, with D maybe TRBD2 (5 bases). Source: peripheral blood, taken in a trial of Ad26.COV2.S vaccine versus placebo. The origin of this receptor is a person between 18 and 59 years old who received the Ad26.COV2.S COVID-19 vaccine or a placebo. The CDR3 DNA reads TGTGCCAGCACCGGGAAGCTCCACTACGAGCAGTACTTC. This translates into CASTGKLHYEQYF.